This record covers a single T cell receptor (beta chain). As defined, naive CD8 cells were CD45RO-negative and positively selected for CCR7, with terminally differentiated effector memory CD45RA+ cells excluded. Per the germline V gene, CDR1 is SNHLY and CDR2 is FYNNEI. The CDR3 loop spans 15 amino acids. Trimming took 4 bases from V and 2 from J, leaving 12 bases between them. These data belong to a study of shared clonotypes between healthy human individuals. The wider study: A couple of women and a few men aged 18 to 49 served as donors. Each donor's CD8 memory used one plate, CD8 naive two, each CD4 subset three.

The protocol was immunoSEQ multiplex PCR, while the TCRdb copy is restricted to in-frame clones and leaves out a portion. The data show approximately 2,200,000 clones, about 93% seen once. The genes are TRBV2 and TRBJ1-3; no definite D call. This TCR was recovered from a man aged 18-30 years in good health. Some clones in this sample may be carry-over from other donors' samples. Sequenced input: naive CD8+ T cells from PBMCs. CDR3: CASSGIISAGNTIYF. CDR3 DNA: TGTGCCAGCAGTGGAATCATCTCCGCTGGAAACACCATATATTTT. The entire variable domain, with the rest obtained from reference TRBV2 and TRBJ1-3, is as follows: EPEVTQTPSHQVTQMGQEVILRCVPISNHLYFYWYRQILGQKVEFLVSFYNNEISEKSEIFDDQFSVERPDGSNFTLKIRSTKLEDSAMYFCASSGIISAGNTIYFGEGSWLTVV.